The 17 T cell receptor beta chains listed next were all sequenced from one sample in a study of cytomegalovirus exposure and HLA in healthy donors. A multiplex PCR was run with 60 Vbeta primers and 13 Jbeta primers. Repertoires were generated with immunoSEQ multiplex PCR, while TCRdb's copy carries only in-frame clones and drops some. The profile shows about 160,000 clones, approximately 72% of them singletons. Source material: PBMCs. The origin of the receptors is a man aged 35 to 55 in good health and CMV-seropositive.

This chain joins TRBV2 and TRBJ2-7; D is unresolved. In germline, CDR1 is SNHLY, CDR2 FYNNEI. Trimming took off 5 bases at V and 0 bases at J, with 8 bases between the two ends. CDR3 size: 13 residues. The CDR3 DNA reads TGTGCCAGCAGTCCGCGCTCCTCCTACGAGCAGTACTTC. Translating it yields CASSPRSSYEQYF.

This chain joins TRBV19 and TRBJ1-5, with D possibly TRBD1 on 5 matching bases. V was pared by 3 bases and J by 7 bases, with 13 bases between. The CDR3 loop spans 14 amino acids. Looked up from germline, CDR1 is LNHDA and CDR2 is SQIVND (reference sequence). The CDR3: CASSINQGWQPQHF. The DNA for the CDR3 is TGTGCCAGTAGTATTAATCAGGGTTGGCAGCCCCAGCATTTT.

This sequence joins TRBV2 and TRBJ1-2, with TRBD1 identical over 8 bases. V trimming: 6 bases; J trimming: 3 bases; junction bases outside the gene matches: 24. Germline V lookup: CDR1 SNHLY, CDR2 FYNNEI. This CDR3 region has 20 residues. The CDR3, as DNA: TGTGCCAGCAGACCCATTAATACCGGGACAGGCCAAAAAGAGGACTATGGCTACACCTTC. It codes for CASRPINTGTGQKEDYGYTF.

This clone was counted a few times. This chain uses TRBV4-3 with TRBJ2-7; a weak D match, TRBD1 (6 bases). Looked up from germline, CDR1 is LGHNA and CDR2 is YSLEER. Trimming pared 0 bases from V and 6 bases from J, leaving 12 bases between. CDR3 length equals 14 residues. CDR3 DNA: TGCGCCAGCAGCCAAGAATGGACAGCCTCCGAGCAGTACTTC. This sequence encodes CASSQEWTASEQYF.

There are a few counts of this clone. The rearrangement joins TRBV6-5 to TRBJ2-7, with D possibly matching TRBD1 (6 bases). V was cut by 2 bases and J by 2 bases, with 7 bases left in between. Looked up from germline, CDR1 is MNHEY and CDR2 is SVGAGI. The CDR3 runs to 13 residues. The CDR3 region has the DNA TGTGCCAGCAGTTACAAGGGGGCCTACGAGCAGTACTTC. It translates to CASSYKGAYEQYF.

The table lists this clone with a few counts. Written as DNA, the CDR3 is TGCGCCAGCAGCAGATATACAGGGAACACTGAAGCTTTCTTT. Its translation is CASSRYTGNTEAFF. This rearrangement joins TRBV5-1 to TRBJ1-1; D may be TRBD1 (5 bases). V lost 4 bases and J lost 1, with 11 bases in between. Germline CDR1 SGHRS, CDR2 YFSETQ. The CDR3 length is 14 residues.

The V gene is TRBV6-5, the J gene TRBJ2-5; 8 nucleotides align to TRBD2. Per the germline V gene, CDR1 is MNHEY and CDR2 is SVGAGI. The CDR3 is 15 amino acids. V lost 5 bases to trimming and J lost 4 bases; unmatched junction nucleotides: 9. This CDR3 reads CASSSGGLRGETQYF. The CDR3 DNA is TGTGCCAGCAGTAGCGGGGGACTAAGGGGAGAGACCCAGTACTTC.

The rearrangement links TRBV14 to TRBJ2-3; unclear D gene. With 3 bases removed from V and 11 bases from J, the gap between germline ends came to 9 bases. The CDR3 is 11 amino acids. CDR1 and CDR2 (germline): SGHDN, FVKESK. CDR3 region: CASSQQLRQYF. In nucleotides, the CDR3 is TGTGCCAGCAGCCAGCAACTGCGGCAGTATTTT.

The chain recombines TRBV5-6 with TRBJ2-7; 8 bases agree with TRBD1. Germline assignment: CDR1 SGHDT and CDR2 YYEEEE. The J segment lost 3 bases and the V segment lost 2 bases, leaving 13 bases of the junction unmatched. The CDR3 length is 17 residues. The CDR3 DNA sequence: TGTGCCAGCAGCTTCTATACAACGACAGGGGCAAGCTACGAGCAGTACTTC. Its protein is CASSFYTTTGASYEQYF.

The chain couples TRBV6-1 to TRBJ2-5; 10 nucleotides line up with TRBD2. The germline V gene has CDR1 MNHNS and CDR2 SASEGT. This CDR3 has 17 residues. After removal of 4 bases from V and 4 bases from J, the junction contained 12 bases not matched to a gene. Here the CDR3 DNA reads TGTGCCAGCAGTGCAGGAGTAGCGGGGGGCAATGGAGAGACCCAGTACTTC. Translation: CASSAGVAGGNGETQYF.

This clone turned up a few times. This rearrangement joins TRBV9 to TRBJ1-2; 10 bases fit TRBD1. CDR3 length: 13 amino acids. The junction had 4 bases not matched to a gene; V was cut back by 3 bases and J by 8 bases. The germline CDR1 and CDR2 sequences are SGDLS and YYNGEE. The chain's CDR3 is CASSGGQGGGYTF. CDR3 DNA sequence: TGTGCCAGCAGCGGAGGACAGGGGGGGGGCTACACCTTC.

This clone was counted a few times. This rearrangement joins TRBV9 to TRBJ2-6, with D perhaps TRBD2 (6 bases). The CDR3 extends over 15 amino acids. Germline V gene sequence: CDR1 SGDLS, CDR2 YYNGEE. Between the trimmed V and J ends, which lost 4 bases and 4 bases, there was a span of 12 bases. The CDR3 loop is CASSPGGGGANVLTF. The CDR3 DNA follows: TGTGCCAGCAGCCCCGGGGGAGGAGGGGCCAACGTCCTGACTTTC.

This sequence joins TRBV5-3 and TRBJ1-6; a weak D match, TRBD1 (6 bases). TRBV5-3 is recorded as an ORF, its role being uncertain. The CDR3 length is 15 residues. V lost 10 bases to trimming and J lost 9 bases, with 23 bases between them. CDR3 sequence reads: CARYSRTEGSSPLHF. The DNA for the CDR3 is TGTGCCCGATACTCCAGGACAGAAGGAAGTTCACCCCTCCACTTT.

V is TRBV7-9 and J is TRBJ1-4; D is uncertain. The CDR3 consists of 14 residues. The germline V gene has CDR1 SEHNR and CDR2 FQNEAQ (reference sequence). Between the trimmed V and J ends, which lost 8 bases and 0 bases, there was a span of 10 bases. CDR3 nucleotide sequence: TGTGCCAGCTCCCTTCTTGCAACTAATGAAAAACTGTTTTTT. This encodes CASSLLATNEKLFF.

CDR3 sequence: CASRSPATNEKLFF. CDR3 coding DNA: TGTGCCAGCAGGTCACCGGCAACTAATGAAAAACTGTTTTTT. This chain links TRBV25-1 with TRBJ1-4, with D hard to call. The V end lost 6 bases, the J end lost 0 bases, and 8 bases lay between the germline ends. There are 14 residues in the CDR3. The V gene's germline CDR1 is MGHDK and CDR2 SYGVNS. The full variable domain, with the rest looked up from reference TRBV25-1 and TRBJ1-4, is EADIYQTPRYLVIGTGKKITLECSQTMGHDKMYWYQQDPGMELHLIHYSYGVNSTEKGDLSSESTVSRIRTEHFPLTLESARPSHTSQYLCASRSPATNEKLFFGSGTQLSVL.

The rearrangement links TRBV27 to TRBJ1-1; tentative D call: TRBD1 (5 bases). The CDR3 totals 14 residues. Per germline, CDR1 MNHEY and CDR2 SMNVEV (reference sequence). The germline V and J ends were trimmed by 5 bases and 5 bases, with 15 bases remaining between them. The CDR3 sequence: CASSAQGSWTEAFF. CDR3 coding DNA: TGTGCCAGCAGTGCCCAGGGAAGTTGGACTGAAGCTTTCTTT.

The V call is TRBV7-9, the J call TRBJ1-1, with TRBD1 identical over 10 bases. CDR1 and CDR2 from the germline V gene are SEHNR and FQNEAQ (reference sequence). This CDR3 is 12 amino acids long. The ends lost 5 bases at V and 10 bases at J; junction bases unmatched: 4. This chain's CDR3 is CASSHWTGGAFF. The DNA of the CDR3 is TGTGCCAGCAGCCACTGGACAGGGGGAGCTTTCTTT.